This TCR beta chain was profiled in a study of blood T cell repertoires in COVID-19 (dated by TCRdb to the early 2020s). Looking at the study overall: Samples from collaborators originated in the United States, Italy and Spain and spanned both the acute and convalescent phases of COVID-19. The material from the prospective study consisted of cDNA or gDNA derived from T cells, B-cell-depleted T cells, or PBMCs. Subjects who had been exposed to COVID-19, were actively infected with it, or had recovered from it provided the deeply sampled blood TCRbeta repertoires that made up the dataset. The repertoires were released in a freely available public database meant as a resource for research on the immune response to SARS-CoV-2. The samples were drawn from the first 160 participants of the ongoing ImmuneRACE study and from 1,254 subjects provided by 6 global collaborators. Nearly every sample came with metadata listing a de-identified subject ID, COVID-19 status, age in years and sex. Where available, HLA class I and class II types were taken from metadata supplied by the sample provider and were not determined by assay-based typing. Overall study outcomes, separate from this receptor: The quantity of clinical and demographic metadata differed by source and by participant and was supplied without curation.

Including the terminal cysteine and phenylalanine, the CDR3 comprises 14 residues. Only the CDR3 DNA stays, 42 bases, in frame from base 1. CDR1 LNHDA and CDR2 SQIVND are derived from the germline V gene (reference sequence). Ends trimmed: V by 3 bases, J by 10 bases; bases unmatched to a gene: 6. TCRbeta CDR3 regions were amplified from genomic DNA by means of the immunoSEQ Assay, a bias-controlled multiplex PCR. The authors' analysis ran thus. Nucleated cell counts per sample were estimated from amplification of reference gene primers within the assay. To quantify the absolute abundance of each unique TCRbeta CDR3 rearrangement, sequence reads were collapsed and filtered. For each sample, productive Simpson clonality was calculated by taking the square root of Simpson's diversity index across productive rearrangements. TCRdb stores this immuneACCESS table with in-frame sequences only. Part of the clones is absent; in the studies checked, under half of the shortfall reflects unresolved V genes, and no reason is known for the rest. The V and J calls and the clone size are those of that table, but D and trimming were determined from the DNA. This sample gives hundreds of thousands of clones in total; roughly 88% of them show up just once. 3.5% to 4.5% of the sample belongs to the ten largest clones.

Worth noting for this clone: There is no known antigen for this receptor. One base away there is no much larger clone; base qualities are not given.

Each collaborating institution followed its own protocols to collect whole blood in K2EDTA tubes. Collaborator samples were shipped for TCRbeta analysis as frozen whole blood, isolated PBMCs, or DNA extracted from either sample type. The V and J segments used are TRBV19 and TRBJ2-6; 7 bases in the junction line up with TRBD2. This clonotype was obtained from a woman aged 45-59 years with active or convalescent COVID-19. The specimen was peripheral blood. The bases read TGTGCCAGTAGTATCGGACTAGAGCTTAACGTCCTGACTTTC. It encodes CASSIGLELNVLTF.